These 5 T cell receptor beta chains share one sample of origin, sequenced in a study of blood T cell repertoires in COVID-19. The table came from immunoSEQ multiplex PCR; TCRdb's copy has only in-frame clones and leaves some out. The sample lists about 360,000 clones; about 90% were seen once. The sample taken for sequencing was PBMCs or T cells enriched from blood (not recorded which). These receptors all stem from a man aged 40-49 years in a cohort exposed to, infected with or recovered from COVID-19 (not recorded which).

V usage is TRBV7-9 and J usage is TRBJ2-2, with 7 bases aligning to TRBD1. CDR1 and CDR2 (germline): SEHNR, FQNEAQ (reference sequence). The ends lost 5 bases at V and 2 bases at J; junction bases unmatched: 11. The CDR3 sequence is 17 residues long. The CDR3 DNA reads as TGTGCCAGCAGCCCTCCCTCCGACAGGGCTAACACCGGGGAGCTGTTTTTT. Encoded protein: CASSPPSDRANTGELFF.

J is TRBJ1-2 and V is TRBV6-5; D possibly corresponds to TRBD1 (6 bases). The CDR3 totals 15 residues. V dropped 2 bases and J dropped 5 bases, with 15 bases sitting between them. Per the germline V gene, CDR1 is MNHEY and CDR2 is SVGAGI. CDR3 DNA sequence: TGTGCCAGCAGTTACGACCAAGGGGGTTCGTATGGCTACACCTTC. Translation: CASSYDQGGSYGYTF.

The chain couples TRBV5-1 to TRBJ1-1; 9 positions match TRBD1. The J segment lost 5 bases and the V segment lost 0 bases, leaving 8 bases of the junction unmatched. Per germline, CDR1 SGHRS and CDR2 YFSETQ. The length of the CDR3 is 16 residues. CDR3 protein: CASSLGQGTGRTEAFF. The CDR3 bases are TGCGCCAGCAGCTTGGGGCAGGGGACAGGGAGAACTGAAGCTTTCTTT.

The CDR3 reads CASSQRQGSGIYGYTF. CDR3 DNA: TGTGCCAGCAGTCAAAGACAGGGGTCCGGTATCTATGGCTACACCTTC. The chain carries TRBV27 and TRBJ1-2; 8 bases are shared with TRBD1. The CDR3 spans 16 residues. Trimming took 5 bases from V and 4 from J; bases not matched to a gene: 12. Germline lookup yields CDR1 MNHEY and CDR2 SMNVEV (reference sequence).

Here the CDR3 reads CASSPPGGGIYEQYF. The DNA of the CDR3 is TGTGCCAGCAGTCCCCCCGGGGGGGGCATTTACGAGCAGTACTTC. V and J are TRBV28 and TRBJ2-7, with TRBD2 identical over 8 bases. The V gene end was trimmed by 5 bases and the J gene end by 4 bases; junction bases not matched to a gene: 10. CDR1 is MDHEN, CDR2 SYDVKM, per germline. This CDR3 contains 15 residues. The full variable domain, in which reference TRBV28 and TRBJ2-7 provide the parts outside the CDR3, is DVKVTQSSRYLVKRTGEKVFLECVQDMDHENMFWYRQDPGLGLRLIYFSYDVKMKEKGDIPEGYSVSREKKERFSLILESASTNQTSMYLCASSPPGGGIYEQYFGPGTRLTVT.